The table lists the clone carrying this T cell receptor (beta chain) with a few counts. The source of the sample is a study of human T cells and chemical hapten exposure. Looking at the study overall: Sensitization used 2% DPC on approximately 2 cm by approximately 2 cm upper inner arm skin.

As to time point: patch test 1, 2 weeks after DPC sensitization. Treatment: therapeutic diphenylcyclopropenone sensitization with weekly scalp DPC. TCRdb re-analysed the RACE reads in MiXCR, keeping a single row per CDR3 protein. The sample lists fewer than 500,000 distinct CDR3 sequences, approximately 5.1% occurring once. J gave up 11 bases and V 5 bases, and 4 bases lay outside the gene matches. The CDR3 spans 12 residues. The germline V gene has CDR1 SGHAT and CDR2 FQNNGV. V gene TRBV11-2 combines with J gene TRBJ1-2, with 11 bases lining up with TRBD1. The source was whole blood, collected in connection with sensitization to the hapten diphenylcyclopropenone (DPC). The TCR was taken from a woman between 50 and 59 years old with alopecia areata. Some clones in this sample may be carry-over from other donors' samples. CDR3 residues: CASSNGQGAYTF. As DNA, the CDR3 is TGTGCCAGCAGCAATGGACAGGGGGCTTACACCTTC. The full variable domain, its missing parts supplied by reference TRBV11-2 and TRBJ1-2, is EAGVAQSPRYKIIEKRQSVAFWCNPISGHATLYWYQQILGQGPKLLIQFQNNGVVDDSQLPKDRFSAERLKGVDSTLKIQPAKLEDSAVYLCASSNGQGAYTFGSGTRLTVV.